The entry that follows covers one TCR beta chain sequence. This clone's antigen is unknown. No much larger clone exists at a distance of one base, and base qualities are not known. The library was built by means of RT-PCR. The sample was run on an Illumina HiSeq 2500. Using fastp trimming at Q25 and MiXCR clonotype assembly, TCRdb reanalyzed the public sequencing data and kept in-frame beta chains. Each entry merges the rows of one CDR3 protein and shows their most common DNA and genes. The sample contains about 240,000 distinct CDR3 sequences, roughly an eighth of them found a single time. The ten largest make up approximately 7.8% of the sample. The CDR3 spans 15 residues, from the cysteine through the phenylalanine. Only the CDR3 DNA stays, 45 bases, in frame from base 1. The germline V gene (reference sequence) yields MNHEY for CDR1 and SMNVEV for CDR2. The trim is 5 bases for V and 0 bases for J, with a gap of 13 bases between the germline ends.

This sample is part of a study of response to subunit inactivated influenza vaccine (dated by TCRdb to 2016 to 2019). At the level of the whole study: To follow how T cells responded to a trivalent subunit inactivated influenza vaccine, the researchers relied on deep quantitative profiling of the T cell receptor repertoire. The research as a whole found: The authors proposed that each seasonal influenza vaccination may bring in only a limited number of new T cells.

The input for sequencing was non-naive T cells sorted from PBMCs, taken 14 to 15 days before vaccination. In light of the paper, this sample's cell subset or site label describes: memory T cell fraction. Recombination joined TRBV27 with TRBJ1-1; the D gene is not confidently resolved. This clonotype originated in a man aged 50-60 years who received an inactivated influenza vaccine. Donor details come from another sample of the same person, matched by shared clones. The CDR3: CASSLFAGMNTEAFF. DNA sequence: TGTGCCAGCAGTCTGTTTGCGGGCATGAACACTGAAGCTTTCTTT.